This T cell receptor beta chain stems from a study of breast tumors, draining lymph nodes, adjacent tissues. The CDR3 sequence is 16 residues long. Germline loops: CDR1 LNHNV, CDR2 YYDKDF (reference sequence). The ends lost 4 bases at V and 4 bases at J; junction bases unmatched: 9. TCRdb independently ran MiXCR on the multiplex PCR reads; one entry per CDR3 protein. The table includes 12,000 or so distinct CDR3 sequences, about 53% detected once. Study-level results: Most tumor T cells seemingly derive from lymph node, then expand in tumor. Tumors had less TCR diversity than lymph nodes, more than nontumor tissue. The lymph node origin of tumor T cells was framed as consistent with a hypothesis, not demonstrated.

At least ten counts were recorded for this clonotype. Antigen unknown. The source material was breast tumor tissue. The chain combines TRBV15 with TRBJ2-2; the match to TRBD2 covers 7 bases. This TCR derives from a female donor with breast cancer. Some clones in this sample may be carry-over from other donors' samples. CDR3 region: CATSILRERGTGELFF. The CDR3 bases are TGTGCCACCAGCATACTCCGGGAGCGGGGCACCGGGGAGCTGTTTTTT.